Only a few counts were recorded for the clone carrying this T cell receptor beta chain. The target antigen is unknown. A CD45RO/CCR7/CD25/CD127/CD95/CD27 panel sorted naive, central memory, regulatory and stem cell-like memory CD4+ cells. Sorting gave populations that all exceeded 98% purity. This specimen belongs to a study of beta chain features in type 1 diabetes. Study conclusions and caveats: Moderate but significant shortening of TCRB CDR3s was recorded in all four CD4+ subsets from Type 1 diabetes patients. In the patient group, naive, central memory and Treg TCRB repertoires seemed more alike than in the healthy donor group.

CDR1 MGHDK and CDR2 SYGVNS come from the germline V gene. The ends were cut back, 7 bases at V and 5 bases at J, with 17 bases in the middle. The CDR3 consists of 14 residues. What was sequenced were expressed TCRB transcripts, since all of the isolated RNA had been reverse transcribed. The method was immunoSEQ multiplex PCR; TCRdb's version includes in-frame clones alone and lacks a portion of them. This table has fewer than 350,000 clones, under 8.5% appearing once. The sequenced material came from central memory CD4+ T cells from blood. The sequence came from a woman aged 18-29 years in good health. J is TRBJ1-2 and V is TRBV25-1; D possibly corresponds to TRBD1 (6 bases). CDR3 in DNA: TGTGCCAGCACTAAATCGGACAGCGCTTATGGCTACACCTTC. Protein product: CASTKSDSAYGYTF.